Sequencing of this T cell receptor (beta chain) was carried out in a study of blood T cell repertoires in COVID-19. On the study more broadly: The origin of the acute and convalescent COVID-19 samples was the United States, Italy and Spain. T cells, B-cell-depleted T cells, or PBMCs supplied cDNA or gDNA.

Participant ages covered about 18 to 95 years across 25 or so US areas. Those designated as exposed participants met a COVID-19 case within 2 weeks before study entry. The germline gives CDR1 GTSNPN, CDR2 SVGIG (reference sequence). This CDR3 is 14 amino acids long. Trimming cost V 0 bases and J 11 bases, with 19 bases left between them. Libraries were prepared by immunoSEQ multiplex PCR; TCRdb keeps only in-frame clonotypes and omits some of them. There are under 250,000 clones in the sample; about 87% occur only once, and 2.5% to 4% lies in the top ten. This receptor was taken from a woman between 35 and 50 years old who had been exposed to COVID-19. This rearrangement joins TRBV30 to TRBJ1-1; maybe TRBD1 (6 bases). Sequencing was performed on PBMCs or T cells enriched from blood (not recorded which). CDR3 DNA: TGTGCCTGGAGTGTAGGTTGGGTCAGGGGAGAGGCTTTCTTT. Protein: CAWSVGWVRGEAFF.